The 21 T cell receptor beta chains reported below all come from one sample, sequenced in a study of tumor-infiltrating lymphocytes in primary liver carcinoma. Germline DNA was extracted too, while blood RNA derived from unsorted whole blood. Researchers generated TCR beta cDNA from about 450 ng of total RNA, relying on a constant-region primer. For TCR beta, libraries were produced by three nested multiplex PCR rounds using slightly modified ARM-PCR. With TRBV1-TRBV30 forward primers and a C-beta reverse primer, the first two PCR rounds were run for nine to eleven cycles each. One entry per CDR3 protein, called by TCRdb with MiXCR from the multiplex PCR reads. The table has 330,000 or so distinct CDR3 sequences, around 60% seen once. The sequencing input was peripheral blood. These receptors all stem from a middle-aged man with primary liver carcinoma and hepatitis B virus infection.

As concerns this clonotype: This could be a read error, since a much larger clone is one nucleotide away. Written as DNA, the CDR3 is TGTGTCACCTACCCCCGGGAGGCAGATACGCAGTATTTT. Translated, it gives CVTYPREADTQYF. The chain recombines TRBV10-3 with TRBJ2-3, with 7 positions matching TRBD2. CDR1 ENHRY and CDR2 SYGVKD come from the germline V gene. The CDR3 has 13 residues.

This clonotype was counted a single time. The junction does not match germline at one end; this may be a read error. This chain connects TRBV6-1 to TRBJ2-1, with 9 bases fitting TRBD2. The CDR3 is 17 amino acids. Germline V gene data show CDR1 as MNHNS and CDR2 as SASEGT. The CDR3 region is CVSSEPWGASGNYEQFF. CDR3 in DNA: TGTGTCAGCAGTGAACCCTGGGGGGCTAGCGGGAACTATGAGCAGTTCTTC.

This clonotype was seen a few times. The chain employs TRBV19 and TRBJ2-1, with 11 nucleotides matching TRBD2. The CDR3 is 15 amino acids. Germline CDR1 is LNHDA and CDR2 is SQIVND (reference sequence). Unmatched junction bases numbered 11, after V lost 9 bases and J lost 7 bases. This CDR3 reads CASTSAASGRNEQFF. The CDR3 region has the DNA TGTGCCAGCACCTCGGCGGCTAGCGGGAGGAATGAGCAGTTCTTC.

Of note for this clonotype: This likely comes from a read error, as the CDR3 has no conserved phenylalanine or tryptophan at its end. DNA of the CDR3: TGTGCCAGCAACTTAGGGGGGGCCTCCTACAATGAACAGTTCCTC. Protein: CASNLGGASYNEQFL. V and J are TRBV11-3 and TRBJ2-1; TRBD2 is a possible D gene (7 bases). In germline, CDR1 is SGHNT, CDR2 YENEEA. This CDR3 region has 15 residues.

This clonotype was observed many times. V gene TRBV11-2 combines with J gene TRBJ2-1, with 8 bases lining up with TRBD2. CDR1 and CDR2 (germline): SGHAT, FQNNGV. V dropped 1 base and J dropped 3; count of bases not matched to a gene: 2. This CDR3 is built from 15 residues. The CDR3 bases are TGTGCCAGCAGCTTAGTAACTAGCGGCTACAATGAGCAGTTCTTC. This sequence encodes CASSLVTSGYNEQFF.

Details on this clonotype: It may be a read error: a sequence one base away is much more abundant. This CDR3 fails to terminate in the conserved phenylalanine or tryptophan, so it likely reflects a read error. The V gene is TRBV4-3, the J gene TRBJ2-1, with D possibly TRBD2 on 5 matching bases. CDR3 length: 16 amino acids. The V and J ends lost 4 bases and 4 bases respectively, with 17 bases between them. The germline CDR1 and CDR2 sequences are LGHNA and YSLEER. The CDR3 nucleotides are TGCGCCAGCAGCCCTGCCCCGTCGGGAATGTACAATGAGCAGTTCTTA. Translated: CASSPAPSGMYNEQFL.

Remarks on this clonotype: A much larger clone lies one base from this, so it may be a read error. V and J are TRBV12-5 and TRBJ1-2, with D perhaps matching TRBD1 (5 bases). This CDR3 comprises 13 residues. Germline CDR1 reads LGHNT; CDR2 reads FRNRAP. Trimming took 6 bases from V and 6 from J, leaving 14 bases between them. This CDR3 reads CASGWDPENGYTF. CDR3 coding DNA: TGTGCTAGTGGCTGGGACCCTGAGAATGGCTACACCTTC.

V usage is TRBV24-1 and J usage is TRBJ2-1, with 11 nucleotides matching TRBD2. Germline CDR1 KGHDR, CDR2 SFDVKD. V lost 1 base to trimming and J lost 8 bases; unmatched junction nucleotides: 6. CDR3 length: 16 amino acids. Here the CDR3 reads CATSDFTSGSVYEQFF. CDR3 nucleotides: TGTGCCACCAGTGATTTTACTAGCGGGAGTGTATATGAGCAGTTCTTC.

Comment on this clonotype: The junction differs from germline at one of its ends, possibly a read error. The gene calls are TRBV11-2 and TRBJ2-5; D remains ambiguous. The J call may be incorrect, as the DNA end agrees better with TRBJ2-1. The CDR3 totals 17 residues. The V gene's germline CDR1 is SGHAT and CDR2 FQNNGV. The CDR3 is CASSLVGMASRADEQFF. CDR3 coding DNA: TGTGCCAGTAGCTTAGTGGGGATGGCTAGTAGAGCCGATGAGCAGTTCTTC.

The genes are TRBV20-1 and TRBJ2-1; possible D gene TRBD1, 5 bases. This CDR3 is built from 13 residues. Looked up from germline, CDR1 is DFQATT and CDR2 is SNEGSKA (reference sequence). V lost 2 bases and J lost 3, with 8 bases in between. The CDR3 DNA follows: TGCAGTGCTAGAAAGACAGTCTACAATGAGCAGTTCTTC. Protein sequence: CSARKTVYNEQFF.

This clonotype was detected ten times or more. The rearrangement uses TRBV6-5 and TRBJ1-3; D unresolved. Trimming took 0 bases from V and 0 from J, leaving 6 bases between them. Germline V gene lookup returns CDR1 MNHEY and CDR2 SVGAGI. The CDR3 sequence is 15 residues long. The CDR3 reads CASSYSFRSGNTIYF. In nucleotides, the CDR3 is TGTGCCAGCAGTTACTCCTTTCGCTCTGGAAACACCATATATTTT.

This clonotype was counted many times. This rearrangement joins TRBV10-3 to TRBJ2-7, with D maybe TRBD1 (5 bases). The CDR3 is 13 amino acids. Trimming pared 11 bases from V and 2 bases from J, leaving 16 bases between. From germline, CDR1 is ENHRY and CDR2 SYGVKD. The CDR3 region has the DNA TGTGCCGCCTGTGACAGCACGACCTACGAGCAGTACTTC. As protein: CAACDSTTYEQYF.

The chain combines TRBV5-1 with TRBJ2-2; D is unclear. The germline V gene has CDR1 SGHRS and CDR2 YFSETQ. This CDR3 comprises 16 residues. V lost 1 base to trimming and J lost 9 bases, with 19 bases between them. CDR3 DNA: TGCGCCAGCAGCTTGAGTGAAACCCCCGTTGCCCGGGAGCTGTTTTTT. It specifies CASSLSETPVARELFF. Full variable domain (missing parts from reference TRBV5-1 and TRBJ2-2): KAGVTQTPRYLIKTRGQQVTLSCSPISGHRSVSWYQQTPGQGLQFLFEYFSETQRNKGNFPGRFSGRQFSNSRSEMNVSTLELGDSALYLCASSLSETPVARELFFGEGSRLTVL.

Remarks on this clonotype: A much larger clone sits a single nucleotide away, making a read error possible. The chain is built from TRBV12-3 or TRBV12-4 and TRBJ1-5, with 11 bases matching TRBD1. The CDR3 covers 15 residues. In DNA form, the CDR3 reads TGTGCCAGCAGTCCGAGGACAGGGGGCTCTCAGCCCCGGCATTTT. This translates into CASSPRTGGSQPRHF.

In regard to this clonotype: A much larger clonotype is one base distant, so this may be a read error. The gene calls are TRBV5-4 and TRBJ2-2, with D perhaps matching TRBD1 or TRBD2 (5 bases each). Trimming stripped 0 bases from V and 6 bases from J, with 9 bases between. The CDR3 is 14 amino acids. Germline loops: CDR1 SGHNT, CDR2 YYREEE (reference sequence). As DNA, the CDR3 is TGTGCCAGCAGCTTGGTCAGGGACGCCGGGGAGCTGTTTTTT. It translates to CASSLVRDAGELFF.

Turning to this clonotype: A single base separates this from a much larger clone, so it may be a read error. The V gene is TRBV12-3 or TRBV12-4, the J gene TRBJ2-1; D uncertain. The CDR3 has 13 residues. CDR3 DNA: TGTGCCAGCAGTTCGTTGGGCTACATTGAGCAGTTCTTC. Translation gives CASSSLGYIEQFF.

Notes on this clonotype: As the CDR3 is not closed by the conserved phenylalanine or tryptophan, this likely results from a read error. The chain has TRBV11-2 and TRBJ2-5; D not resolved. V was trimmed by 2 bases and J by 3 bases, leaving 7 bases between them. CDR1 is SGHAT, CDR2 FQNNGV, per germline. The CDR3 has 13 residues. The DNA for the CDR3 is TGTGCCAGCAGCTTATGCCAGGAAGAGACCCAGTACTCC. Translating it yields CASSLCQEETQYS.

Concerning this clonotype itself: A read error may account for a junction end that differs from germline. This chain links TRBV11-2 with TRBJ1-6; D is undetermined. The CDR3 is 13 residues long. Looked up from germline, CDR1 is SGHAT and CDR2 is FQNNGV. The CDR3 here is CAISSTRNSPPHF. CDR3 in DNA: TGTGCCATCAGCTCCACCCGGAATTCACCCCCCCACTTT.

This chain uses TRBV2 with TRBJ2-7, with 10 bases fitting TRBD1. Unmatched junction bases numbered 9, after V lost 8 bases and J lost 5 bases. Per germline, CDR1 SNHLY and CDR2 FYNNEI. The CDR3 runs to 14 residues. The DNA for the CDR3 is TGTGCCAGCGCAGAGGGGACAGGGGTACACGAGCAGTACTTC. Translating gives CASAEGTGVHEQYF.

CDR3 protein: CASSLAGAKNIQYF. Written as DNA, the CDR3 is TGTGCCAGCAGTTTAGCCGGAGCCAAAAACATTCAGTACTTC. The chain carries TRBV12-3 or TRBV12-4 and TRBJ2-4; D unclear. V was shortened by 0 bases and J by 0 bases, with 3 bases between the two germline ends. The length of the CDR3 is 14 residues.

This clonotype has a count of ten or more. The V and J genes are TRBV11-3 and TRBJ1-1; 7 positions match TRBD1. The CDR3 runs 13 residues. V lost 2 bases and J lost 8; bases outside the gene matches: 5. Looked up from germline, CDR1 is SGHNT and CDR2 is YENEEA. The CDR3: CASSLTEQGEAFF. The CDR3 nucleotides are TGTGCCAGCAGCTTAACGGAACAGGGGGAAGCTTTCTTT.